A few counts support the clone carrying this T cell receptor beta chain. This sample is drawn from a study of identical twins. TCRdb re-derived calls from the 5' RACE reads in MiXCR, one entry per CDR3 protein. In the table there are 310,000 or so distinct CDR3 sequences, roughly 10% of which are singletons. This CDR3 contains 12 residues. Looked up from germline, CDR1 is GTSNPN and CDR2 is SVGIG (reference sequence). V shed 0 bases and J shed 2 bases, with 5 bases lying between them. These data were also reused for a study on yellow fever vaccine responses in identical twins.

This TCR derives from a woman aged 18-30 years in good health. Sequenced sample: CD8+ T cells sorted from blood. This chain joins TRBV30 and TRBJ2-7; D ambiguous. The CDR3 coding sequence is TGTGCCTGGAGTGTTTTAGCCTACGAGCAGTACTTC. This gives the protein CAWSVLAYEQYF.